The 5 T cell receptor beta chains below were found in one sample sequenced in a study of long-term antiretroviral therapy in people with HIV. An immunoSEQ assay, version v3.0, was performed at survey level. TCRdb's copy holds only in-frame clones and misses some; the assay was immunoSEQ multiplex PCR. This table holds 15,000 to 20,000 clones, 70% to 90% found once. This specimen consisted of unsorted PBMCs, obtained 6.9 years after starting antiretroviral therapy. Receptors were obtained from a man between 50 and 59 years old with HIV.

The chain has TRBV5-1 and TRBJ2-7, with TRBD2 as a possible D gene (6 bases). V was clipped by 0 bases and J by 4 bases, with 14 bases between them. The CDR3 runs to 15 residues. CDR1 and CDR2 from the germline V gene are SGHRS and YFSETQ. In DNA form, the CDR3 reads TGCGCCAGCAGCTTGGTACCGGGAGCCCAATACGAGCAGTACTTC. Protein product: CASSLVPGAQYEQYF.

This rearrangement joins TRBV4-3 to TRBJ2-2, with a tentative D call TRBD1 (6 bases). Germline V gives CDR1 LGHNA, CDR2 YSLEER. The CDR3 has 17 residues. Trimming removed 4 bases from V and 5 bases from J, with 20 bases in between. CDR3 region: CASSREWGTQRTGELFF. CDR3 bases: TGCGCCAGCAGCCGAGAGTGGGGGACACAACGTACCGGGGAGCTGTTTTTT.

The rearrangement links TRBV27 to TRBJ2-7, with D uncertain. The CDR3 is 14 amino acids. CDR1 is MNHEY, CDR2 SMNVEV, per germline (reference sequence). V lost 0 bases to trimming and J lost 2 bases, with 8 bases between them. The CDR3 DNA reads as TGTGCCAGCAGTTTATCAGCGCCTCCCTACGAGCAGTACTTC. Translating it yields CASSLSAPPYEQYF.

The genes are TRBV6-6 and TRBJ1-2, with no clear D. V was trimmed by 8 bases and J by 7 bases, leaving 11 bases between them. CDR1 and CDR2 from the germline V gene are MNHNY and SVGAGI (reference sequence). The CDR3 covers 11 residues. In DNA, the CDR3 is TGTGCCAGCGAGAGGGAGGGTGGCTACACCTTC. Translation gives CASEREGGYTF.

This chain connects TRBV28 to TRBJ2-7; 11 nucleotides line up with TRBD1. Germline V lookup: CDR1 MDHEN, CDR2 SYDVKM. J was trimmed by 1 base and V by 8 bases; bases with no gene match: 7. The CDR3 is made up of 15 amino acids. CDR3 loop: CASVPGQGVSYEQYF. In DNA, the CDR3 is TGTGCCAGCGTGCCGGGACAGGGGGTTTCCTACGAGCAGTACTTC.